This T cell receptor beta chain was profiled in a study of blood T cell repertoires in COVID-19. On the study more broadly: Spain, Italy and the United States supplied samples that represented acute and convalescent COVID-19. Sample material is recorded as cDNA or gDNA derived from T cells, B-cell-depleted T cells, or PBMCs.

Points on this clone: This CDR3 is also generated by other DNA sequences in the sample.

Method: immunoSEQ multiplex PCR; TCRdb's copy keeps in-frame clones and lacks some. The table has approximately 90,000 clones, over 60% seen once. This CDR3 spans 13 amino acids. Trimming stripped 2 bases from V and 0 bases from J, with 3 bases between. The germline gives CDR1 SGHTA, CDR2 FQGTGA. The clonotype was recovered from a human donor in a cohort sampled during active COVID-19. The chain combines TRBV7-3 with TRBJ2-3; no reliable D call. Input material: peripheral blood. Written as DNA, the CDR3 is TGTGCCAGCAGCTTACAGAGCACAGATACGCAGTATTTT. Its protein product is CASSLQSTDTQYF.